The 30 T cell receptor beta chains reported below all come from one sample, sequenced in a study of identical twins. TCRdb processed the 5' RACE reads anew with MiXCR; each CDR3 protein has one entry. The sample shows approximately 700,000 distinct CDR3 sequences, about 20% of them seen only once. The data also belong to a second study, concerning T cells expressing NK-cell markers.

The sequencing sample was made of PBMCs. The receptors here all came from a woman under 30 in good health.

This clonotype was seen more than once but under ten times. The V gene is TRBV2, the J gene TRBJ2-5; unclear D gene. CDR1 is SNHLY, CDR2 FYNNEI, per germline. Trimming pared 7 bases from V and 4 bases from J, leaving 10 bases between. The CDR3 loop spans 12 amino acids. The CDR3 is CASTFLGETQYF. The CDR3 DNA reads TGTGCCAGCACGTTCCTGGGAGAGACCCAGTACTTC.

CDR3: CASSSPLREEETQYF. The CDR3 DNA follows: TGTGCCAGCAGCTCCCCCCTTCGGGAGGAAGAGACCCAGTACTTC. This sequence joins TRBV13 and TRBJ2-5; TRBD2 agrees at 7 bases. With 4 bases clipped from V and 3 bases from J, the junction kept 8 bases outside the gene matches. The germline CDR1 and CDR2 sequences are PRHDT and FYEKMQ (reference sequence). CDR3 length: 15 residues.

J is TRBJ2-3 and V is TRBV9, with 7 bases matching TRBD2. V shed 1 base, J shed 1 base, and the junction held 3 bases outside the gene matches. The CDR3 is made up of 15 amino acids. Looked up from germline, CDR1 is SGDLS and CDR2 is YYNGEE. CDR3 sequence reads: CASSVQGGGTDTQYF. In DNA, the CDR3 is TGTGCCAGCAGCGTACAGGGAGGGGGCACAGATACGCAGTATTTT.

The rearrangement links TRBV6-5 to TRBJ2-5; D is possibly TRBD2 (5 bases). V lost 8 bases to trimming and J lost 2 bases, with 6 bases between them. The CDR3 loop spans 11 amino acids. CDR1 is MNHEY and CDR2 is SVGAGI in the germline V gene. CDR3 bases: TGTGCCAGCGGGAGTCAAGAGACCCAGTACTTC. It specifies CASGSQETQYF.

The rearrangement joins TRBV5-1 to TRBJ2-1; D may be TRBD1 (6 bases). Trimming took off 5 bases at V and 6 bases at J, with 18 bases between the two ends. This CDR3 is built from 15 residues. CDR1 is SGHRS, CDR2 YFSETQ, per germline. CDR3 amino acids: CASRSAGEGPNEQFF. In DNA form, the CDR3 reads TGCGCCAGCAGATCTGCAGGGGAAGGGCCCAATGAGCAGTTCTTC.

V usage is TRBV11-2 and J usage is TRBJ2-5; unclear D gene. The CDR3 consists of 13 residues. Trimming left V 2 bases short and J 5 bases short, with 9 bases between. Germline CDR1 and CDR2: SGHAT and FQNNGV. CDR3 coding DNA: TGTGCCAGCAGCTTATCCAACCGGGAGACCCAGTACTTC. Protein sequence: CASSLSNRETQYF.

CDR3: CASSLGIAESSYEQYF. CDR3 in DNA: TGCGCCAGCAGCTTGGGAATAGCGGAGAGCTCCTACGAGCAGTACTTC. The rearrangement uses TRBV5-1 and TRBJ2-7, with D tentatively TRBD2 (6 bases). Germline CDR1 is SGHRS and CDR2 is YFSETQ. V shed 0 bases and J shed 0 bases, with 13 bases lying between them. CDR3 length: 16 residues.

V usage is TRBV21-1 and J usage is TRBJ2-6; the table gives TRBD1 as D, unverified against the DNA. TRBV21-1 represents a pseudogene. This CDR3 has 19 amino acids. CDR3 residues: CASSTESPAGANGANVLTF. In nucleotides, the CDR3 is TGTGCCAGCAGCACCGAATCCCCGGCGGGGGCAAATGGGGCCAACGTCCTGACTTTC.

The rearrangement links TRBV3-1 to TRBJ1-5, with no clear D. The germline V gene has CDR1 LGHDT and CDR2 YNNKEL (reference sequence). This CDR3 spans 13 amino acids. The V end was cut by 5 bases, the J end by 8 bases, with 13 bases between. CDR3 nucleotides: TGTGCCAGCAGCGGACGGAGTTCGGAGCCCCAGCATTTT. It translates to CASSGRSSEPQHF.

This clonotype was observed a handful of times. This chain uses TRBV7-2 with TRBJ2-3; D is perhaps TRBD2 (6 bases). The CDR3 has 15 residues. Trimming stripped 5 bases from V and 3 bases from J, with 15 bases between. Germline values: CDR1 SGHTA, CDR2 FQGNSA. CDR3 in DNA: TGTGCCAGCAGCCCCACGGGGGAGTGGACAGATACGCAGTATTTT. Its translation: CASSPTGEWTDTQYF.

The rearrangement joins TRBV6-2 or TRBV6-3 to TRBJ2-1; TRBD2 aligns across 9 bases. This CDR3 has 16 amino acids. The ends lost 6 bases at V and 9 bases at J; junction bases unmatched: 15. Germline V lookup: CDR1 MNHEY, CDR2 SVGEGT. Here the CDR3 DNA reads TGTGCCAGCAGCCCTCTTAGCGGGAGCCTTGGTGGTGAGCAGTTCTTC. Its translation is CASSPLSGSLGGEQFF.

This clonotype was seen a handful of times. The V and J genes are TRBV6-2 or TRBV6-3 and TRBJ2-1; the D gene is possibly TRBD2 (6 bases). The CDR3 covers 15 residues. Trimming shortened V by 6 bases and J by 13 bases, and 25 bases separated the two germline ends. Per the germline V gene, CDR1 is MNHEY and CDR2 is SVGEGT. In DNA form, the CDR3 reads TGTGCCAGCAGGATTTGGGACTTAGAAGGAACTGGACAGTTCTTC. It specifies CASRIWDLEGTGQFF.

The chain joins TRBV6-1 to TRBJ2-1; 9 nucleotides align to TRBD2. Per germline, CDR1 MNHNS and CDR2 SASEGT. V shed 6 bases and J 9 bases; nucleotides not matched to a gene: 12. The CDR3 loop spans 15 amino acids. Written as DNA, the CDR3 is TGTGCCAGCAGACCTCCCGGGACTAGCTCTTTTGAGCAGTTCTTC. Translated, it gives CASRPPGTSSFEQFF.

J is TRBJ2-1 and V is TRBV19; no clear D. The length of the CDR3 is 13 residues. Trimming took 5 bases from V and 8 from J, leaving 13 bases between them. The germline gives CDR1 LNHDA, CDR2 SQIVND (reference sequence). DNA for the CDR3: TGTGCCAGTAGTGTGACCGGTGGTTATGAGCAGTTCTTC. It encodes CASSVTGGYEQFF.

The DNA for the CDR3 is TGCAGTGCTACCAGAATTAGCGGGGGGGTGACAGATACGCAGTATTTT. This sequence encodes CSATRISGGVTDTQYF. The chain combines TRBV20-1 with TRBJ2-3; TRBD2 agrees at 11 bases. The CDR3 sequence is 16 residues long. The ends lost 4 bases at V and 3 bases at J; junction bases unmatched: 9. Germline V gives CDR1 DFQATT, CDR2 SNEGSKA (reference sequence).

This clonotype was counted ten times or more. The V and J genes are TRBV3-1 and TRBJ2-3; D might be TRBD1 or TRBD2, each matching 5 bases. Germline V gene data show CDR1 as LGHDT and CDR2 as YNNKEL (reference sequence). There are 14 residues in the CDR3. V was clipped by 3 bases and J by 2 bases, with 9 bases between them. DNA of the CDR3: TGTGCCAGCAGCCACGGGACGTTCACAGATACGCAGTATTTT. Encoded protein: CASSHGTFTDTQYF.

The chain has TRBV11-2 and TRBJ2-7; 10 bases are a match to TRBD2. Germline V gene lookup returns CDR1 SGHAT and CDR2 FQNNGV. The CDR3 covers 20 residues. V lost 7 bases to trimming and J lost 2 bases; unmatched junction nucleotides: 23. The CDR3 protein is CASTLRGQTSGAFATYEQYF. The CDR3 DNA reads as TGTGCCAGCACCCTAAGGGGACAAACTAGCGGGGCTTTCGCAACCTACGAGCAGTACTTC.

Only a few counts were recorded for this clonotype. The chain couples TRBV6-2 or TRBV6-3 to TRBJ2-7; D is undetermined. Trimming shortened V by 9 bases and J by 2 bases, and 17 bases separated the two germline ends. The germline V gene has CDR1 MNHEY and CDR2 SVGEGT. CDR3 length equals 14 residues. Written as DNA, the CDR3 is TGTGCCAGTAGCAGAACGACGAATCCCTACGAGCAGTACTTC. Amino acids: CASSRTTNPYEQYF.

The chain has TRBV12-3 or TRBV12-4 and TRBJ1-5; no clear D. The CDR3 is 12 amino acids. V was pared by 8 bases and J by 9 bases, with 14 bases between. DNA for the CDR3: TGTGCCAGCTCTCCCCCGGGGTGGCCCCAGCATTTT. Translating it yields CASSPPGWPQHF.

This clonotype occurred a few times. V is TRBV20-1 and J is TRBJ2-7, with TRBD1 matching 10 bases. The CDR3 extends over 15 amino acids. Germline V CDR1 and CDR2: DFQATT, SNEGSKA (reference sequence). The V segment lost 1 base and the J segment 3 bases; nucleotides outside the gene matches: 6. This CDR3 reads CSARGGQGTFYEQYF. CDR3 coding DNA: TGCAGTGCTAGAGGGGGACAGGGGACCTTCTACGAGCAGTACTTC.

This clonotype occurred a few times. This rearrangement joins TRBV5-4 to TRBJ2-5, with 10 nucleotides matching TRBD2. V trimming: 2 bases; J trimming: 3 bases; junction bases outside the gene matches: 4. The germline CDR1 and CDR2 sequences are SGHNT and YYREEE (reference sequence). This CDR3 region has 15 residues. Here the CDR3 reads CASSLASGSKETQYF. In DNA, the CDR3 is TGTGCCAGCAGCTTAGCTAGCGGGAGCAAAGAGACCCAGTACTTC.

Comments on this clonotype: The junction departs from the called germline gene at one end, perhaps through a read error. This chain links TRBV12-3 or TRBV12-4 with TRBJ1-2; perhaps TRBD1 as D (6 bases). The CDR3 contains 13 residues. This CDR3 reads CASNPQGGYGHTF. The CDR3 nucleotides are TGTGCCAGCAACCCACAGGGCGGCTATGGCCACACCTTC.

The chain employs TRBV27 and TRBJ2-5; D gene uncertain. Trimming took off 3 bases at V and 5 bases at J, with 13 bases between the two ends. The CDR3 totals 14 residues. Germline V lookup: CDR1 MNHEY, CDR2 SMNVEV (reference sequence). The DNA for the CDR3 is TGTGCCAGCAGTTTGGCTATCCGGTTGGAGACCCAGTACTTC. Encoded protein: CASSLAIRLETQYF.

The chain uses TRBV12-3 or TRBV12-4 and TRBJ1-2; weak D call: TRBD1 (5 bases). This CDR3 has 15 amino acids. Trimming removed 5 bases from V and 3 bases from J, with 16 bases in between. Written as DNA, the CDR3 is TGTGCCAGCAGTGAGACCAACAGGAGGGACTATGGCTACACCTTC. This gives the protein CASSETNRRDYGYTF.

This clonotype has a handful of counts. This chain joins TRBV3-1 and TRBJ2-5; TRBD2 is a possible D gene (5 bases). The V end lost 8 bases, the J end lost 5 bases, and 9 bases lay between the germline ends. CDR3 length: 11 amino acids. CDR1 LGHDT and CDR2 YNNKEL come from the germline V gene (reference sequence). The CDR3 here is CASRRSETQYF. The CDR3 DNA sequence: TGTGCCAGCCGGAGGTCGGAGACCCAGTACTTC.

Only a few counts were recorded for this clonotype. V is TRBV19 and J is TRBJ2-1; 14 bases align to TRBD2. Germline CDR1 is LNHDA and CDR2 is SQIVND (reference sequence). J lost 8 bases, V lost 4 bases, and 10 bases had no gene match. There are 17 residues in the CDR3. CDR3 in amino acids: CASSTPGLAGDSHEQFF. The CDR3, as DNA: TGTGCCAGTAGTACACCGGGACTAGCGGGGGACTCCCATGAGCAGTTCTTC.

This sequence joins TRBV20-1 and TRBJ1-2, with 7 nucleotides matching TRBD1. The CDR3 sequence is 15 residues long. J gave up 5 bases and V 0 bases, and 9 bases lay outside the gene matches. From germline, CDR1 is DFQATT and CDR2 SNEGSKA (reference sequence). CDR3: CSARDRGTDPYGYTF. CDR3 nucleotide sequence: TGCAGTGCTAGAGATCGGGGGACAGATCCTTATGGCTACACCTTC.

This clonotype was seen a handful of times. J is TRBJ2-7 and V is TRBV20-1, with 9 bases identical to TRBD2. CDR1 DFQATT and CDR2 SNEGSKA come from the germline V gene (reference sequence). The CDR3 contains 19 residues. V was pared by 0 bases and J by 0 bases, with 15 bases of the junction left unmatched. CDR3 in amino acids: CSARDIGLALSPSSYEQYF. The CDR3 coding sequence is TGCAGTGCTAGAGATATAGGACTAGCGCTATCTCCGAGCTCCTACGAGCAGTACTTC.

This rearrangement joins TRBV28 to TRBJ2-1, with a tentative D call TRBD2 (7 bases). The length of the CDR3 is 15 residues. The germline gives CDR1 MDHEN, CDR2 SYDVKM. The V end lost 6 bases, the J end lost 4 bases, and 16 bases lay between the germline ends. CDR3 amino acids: CASRLEGGGYNEQFF. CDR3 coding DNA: TGTGCCAGCAGGCTAGAGGGAGGGGGTTACAATGAGCAGTTCTTC.

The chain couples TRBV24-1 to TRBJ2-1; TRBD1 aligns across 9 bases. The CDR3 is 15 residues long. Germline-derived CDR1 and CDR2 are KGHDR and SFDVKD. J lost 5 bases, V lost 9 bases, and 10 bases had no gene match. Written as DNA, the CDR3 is TGTGCCACCCAGGATAGGACAGGGGTAAACAATGAGCAGTTCTTC. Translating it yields CATQDRTGVNNEQFF.